This T cell receptor beta chain was retrieved from a study of response to subunit inactivated influenza vaccine. V dropped 0 bases and J dropped 5; count of bases not matched to a gene: 4. This CDR3 is built from 15 residues. Germline lookup yields CDR1 DFQATT and CDR2 SNEGSKA (reference sequence). There are a few counts of this clonotype. TCRdb called the RT-PCR reads again in MiXCR, with one record for every CDR3 protein. Among around 520,000 distinct CDR3 sequences listed, around 11% were seen once. The chain recombines TRBV20-1 with TRBJ2-5; 12 bases fit TRBD2. Sequenced here: PBMCs from blood, sampled on the day of vaccination. The receptor comes from a man aged 50-60 years who received an inactivated influenza vaccine. The chain's CDR3 is CSARDFLAGGETQYF. The CDR3 region has the DNA TGCAGTGCTAGAGATTTCCTAGCGGGAGGGGAGACCCAGTACTTC.